This T cell receptor (beta chain) was identified in a study of blood T cell repertoires in COVID-19. The CDR3 consists of 14 residues. Germline CDR1 reads SGHTA; CDR2 reads FQGNSA. V was cut by 5 bases and J by 5 bases, with 15 bases left in between. Generated by immunoSEQ multiplex PCR, the TCRdb table keeps only in-frame clones and is missing some. The sample lists just under 85,000 clones, about 87% seen once, with 8% in the top ten. The rearrangement joins TRBV7-2 to TRBJ2-5; D perhaps matches TRBD2 (5 bases). Sequencing used peripheral blood. The receptor comes from a man at least 80 years old with active or convalescent COVID-19. The CDR3 loop is CASSARTSGETQYF. In nucleotides, the CDR3 is TGTGCCAGCAGCGCCCGAACTAGTGGTGAGACCCAGTACTTC.